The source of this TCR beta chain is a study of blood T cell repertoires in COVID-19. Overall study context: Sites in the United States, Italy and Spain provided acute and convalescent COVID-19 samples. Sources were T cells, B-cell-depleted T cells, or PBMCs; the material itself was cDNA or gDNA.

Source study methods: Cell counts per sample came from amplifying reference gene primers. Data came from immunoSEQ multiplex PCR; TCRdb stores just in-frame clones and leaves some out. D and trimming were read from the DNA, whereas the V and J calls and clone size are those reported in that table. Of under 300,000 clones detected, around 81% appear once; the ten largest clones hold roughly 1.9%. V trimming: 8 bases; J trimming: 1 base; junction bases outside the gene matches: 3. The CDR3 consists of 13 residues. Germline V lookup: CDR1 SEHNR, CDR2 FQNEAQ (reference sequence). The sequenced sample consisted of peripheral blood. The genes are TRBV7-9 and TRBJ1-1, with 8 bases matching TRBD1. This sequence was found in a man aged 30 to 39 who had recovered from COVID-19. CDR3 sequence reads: CASQGATNTEAFF. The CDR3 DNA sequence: TGTGCCAGCCAGGGGGCCACGAACACTGAAGCTTTCTTT.